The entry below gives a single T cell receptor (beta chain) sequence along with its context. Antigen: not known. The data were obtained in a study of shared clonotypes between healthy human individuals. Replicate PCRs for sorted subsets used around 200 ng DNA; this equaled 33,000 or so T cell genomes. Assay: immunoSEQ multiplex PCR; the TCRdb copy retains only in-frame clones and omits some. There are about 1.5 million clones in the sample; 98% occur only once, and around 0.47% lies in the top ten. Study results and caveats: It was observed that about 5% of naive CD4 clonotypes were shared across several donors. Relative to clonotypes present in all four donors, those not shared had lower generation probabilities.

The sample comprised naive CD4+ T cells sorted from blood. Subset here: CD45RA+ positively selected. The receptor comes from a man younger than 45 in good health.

CDR3 DNA: TGTGCCAGCAGTCGGCCAGACGGTGAGCAGTTCTTC. It yields the protein CASSRPDGEQFF. This sequence joins TRBV6-1 and TRBJ2-1; D remains ambiguous. Germline CDR1 reads MNHNS; CDR2 reads SASEGT. Trimming cost V 5 bases and J 9 bases, with 11 bases left between them. This CDR3 is 12 amino acids long.